The source of this T cell receptor (beta chain) is a study of graft-versus-host responses after intestinal transplantation. Produced via immunoSEQ multiplex PCR; TCRdb's table is partial and in-frame only. Of tens of thousands of clones listed, roughly 94% are singletons. Germline lookup yields CDR1 ENHRY and CDR2 SYGVKD. V dropped 4 bases and J dropped 8 bases, with 8 bases sitting between them. The CDR3 is 11 amino acids. With regard to this clone: The antigen is unknown.

Whole-study results and caveats: GvH clonotypes were identified within recipient marrow, with a subset emerging first in ileum or blood.

The material sequenced was unstimulated CD8+ T cells sorted from spleen or lymph node cells, taken before intestinal transplant. This receptor was taken from a human donor who received an intestinal transplant. V usage is TRBV10-3 and J usage is TRBJ1-2; tentatively, D is TRBD1 (6 bases). CDR3 nucleotides: TGTGCCATCAGTGCCGGGACAGGCTACACCTTC. This sequence encodes CAISAGTGYTF.